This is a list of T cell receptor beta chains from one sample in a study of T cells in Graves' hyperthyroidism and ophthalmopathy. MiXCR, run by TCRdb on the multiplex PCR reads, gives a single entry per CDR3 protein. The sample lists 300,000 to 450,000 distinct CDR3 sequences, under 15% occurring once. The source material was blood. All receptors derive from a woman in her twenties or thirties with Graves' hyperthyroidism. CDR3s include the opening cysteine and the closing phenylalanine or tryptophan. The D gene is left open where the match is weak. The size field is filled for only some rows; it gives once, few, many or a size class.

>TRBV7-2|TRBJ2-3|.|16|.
TGTGCCAGCAGCTTAGTGCCTGAGATTAGTACAGATACGCAGTATTTT
CASSLVPEISTDTQYF
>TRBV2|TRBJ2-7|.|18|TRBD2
TGTGCCAGCAGTGAATCTGGACTAGCGGGAGTAAACCGCTACGAGCAGTACTTC
CASSESGLAGVNRYEQYF
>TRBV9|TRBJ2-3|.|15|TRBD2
TGTGCCAGCAGGTCTAGCGGGAGTGAGAGAGATACGCAGTATTTT
CASRSSGSERDTQYF
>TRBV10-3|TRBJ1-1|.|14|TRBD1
TGTGCCATCAGGAGGACAGGGCTGGCCACTGAAGCTTTCTTT
CAIRRTGLATEAFF
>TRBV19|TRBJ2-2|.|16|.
TGTGCCAGTAGTAATTTCGGCGGGGCGAACACCGGGGAGCTGTTTTTT
CASSNFGGANTGELFF
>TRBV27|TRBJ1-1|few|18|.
TGTGCCAGCAGTTTATTCCCCTCCGGGGGTAAGGAAGACACTGAAGCTTTCTTT
CASSLFPSGGKEDTEAFF
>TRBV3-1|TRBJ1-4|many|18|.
TGTGCCAGCAGCCAAGATGCCGCCAGAGGAACAACTAATGAAAAACTGTTTTTT
CASSQDAARGTTNEKLFF
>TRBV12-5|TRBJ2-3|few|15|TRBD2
TGTGCTAGTGGTCACGGGACTAGCGGGATAGATACGCAGTATTTT
CASGHGTSGIDTQYF
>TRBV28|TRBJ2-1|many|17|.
TGTGCCAGCAGTTTTTTTGGTCAGCCTAGCTCCTACAATGAGCAGTTCTTC
CASSFFGQPSSYNEQFF
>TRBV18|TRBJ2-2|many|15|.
TGTGCCAGCTCAGCCCAGGGGCCGTCCACCGGGGAGCTGTTTTTT
CASSAQGPSTGELFF
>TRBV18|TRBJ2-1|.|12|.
TGTGCCAGCTCACCGGAACAGTATGAGCAGTTCTTC
CASSPEQYEQFF
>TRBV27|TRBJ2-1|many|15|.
TGTGCCAGCAGCGATACTAGCAGGGCATACAATGAGCAGTTCTTC
CASSDTSRAYNEQFF
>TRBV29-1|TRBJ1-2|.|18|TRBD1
TGCAGCGTTGAAGGGTGGGACAGGCTGGTGGGGGTGGACTATGGCTACACCTTC
CSVEGWDRLVGVDYGYTF
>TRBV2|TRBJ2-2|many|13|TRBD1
TGTGCCAGCCGACAGGGGTGGGCCGGGGAGCTGTTTTTT
CASRQGWAGELFF
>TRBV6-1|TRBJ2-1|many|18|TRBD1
TGTGCCAGCAGTTCCAACCGCCGAGACAGGGCGACCTACAATGAGCAGTTCTTC
CASSSNRRDRATYNEQFF
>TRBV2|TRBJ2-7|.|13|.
TGTGCCAGCAGTGATTTCCTTTCCTACGAGCAGTACTTC
CASSDFLSYEQYF
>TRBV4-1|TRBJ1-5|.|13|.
TGCGCCAGCAGCCAAGATAGATATCAGCCCCAGCATTTT
CASSQDRYQPQHF
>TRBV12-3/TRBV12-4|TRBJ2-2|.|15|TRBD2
TGTGCCAGCAACACGGGACTAGGACCAACCGGGGAGCTGTTTTTT
CASNTGLGPTGELFF
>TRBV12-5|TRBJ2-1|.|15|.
TGTGCTAGTGGTTTGGCGAGAGGACCCCTCCATGAGCAGTTCTTC
CASGLARGPLHEQFF
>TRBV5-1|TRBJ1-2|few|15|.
TGCGCCAGCAGCCCGACCAGCGGCAGGGTCTATGGCTACACCTTC
CASSPTSGRVYGYTF
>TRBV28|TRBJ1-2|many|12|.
TGTGCCAGCAGTTCCCTGGGAGTTGGCTACACCTTC
CASSSLGVGYTF
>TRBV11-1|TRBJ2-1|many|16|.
TGTGCCAGCAGCTTAGCCGCGGGACACGACTACAATGAGCAGTTCTTC
CASSLAAGHDYNEQFF
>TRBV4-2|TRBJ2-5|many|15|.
TGTGCCAGCAGCGGAACGTCCGGGAGTGCAGAGACCCAGTACTTC
CASSGTSGSAETQYF
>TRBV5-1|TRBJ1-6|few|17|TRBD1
TGCGCCAGCAGTGGACAGGGACTCAGCTCCTATAATTCACCCCTCCACTTT
CASSGQGLSSYNSPLHF
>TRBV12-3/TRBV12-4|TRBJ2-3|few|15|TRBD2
TGTGCCAGCAGTTTAAATGGCGGGAGGACAGATACGCAGTATTTT
CASSLNGGRTDTQYF
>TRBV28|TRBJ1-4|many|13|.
TGTGCCAGCCTTGGGACACCAAATCAAAAACTGTTTTTT
CASLGTPNQKLFF
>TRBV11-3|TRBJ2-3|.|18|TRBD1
TGTGCCAGCAGCCCGCCCCGATCGACAGGGTCGGGCGCAGATACGCAGTATTTT
CASSPPRSTGSGADTQYF
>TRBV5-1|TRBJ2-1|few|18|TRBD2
TGCGCCAACCGTCGTTCGCCTAGCGGGAGGGCCCTTGCGGGGGAGCAGTTCTTC
CANRRSPSGRALAGEQFF
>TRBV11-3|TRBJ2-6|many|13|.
TGTGCCAGCAGCACCACTGGGGCCAACGTCCTGACTTTC
CASSTTGANVLTF
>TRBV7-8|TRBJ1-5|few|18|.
TGTGCCAGCAGCAATCGGGGGAGGGGCAGCGGGAGCAATCAGCCCCAGCATTTT
CASSNRGRGSGSNQPQHF
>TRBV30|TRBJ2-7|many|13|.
TGTGCCTGGAGTTGGTCAAGCTCCTACGAGCAGTACTTC
CAWSWSSSYEQYF
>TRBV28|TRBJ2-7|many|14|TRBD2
TGTGCCAGCAGTTCCTCGTCCGGGACTACAAGGCAGTACTTC
CASSSSSGTTRQYF
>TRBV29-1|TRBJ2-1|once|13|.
TGCAGCATCGGGACTTCAATATACAATGAGCAGTTCTTC
CSIGTSIYNEQFF
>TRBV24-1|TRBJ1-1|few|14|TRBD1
TGTGCCACGATGACAGGGGTCGGGAGCACTGAAGCTTTCTTT
CATMTGVGSTEAFF
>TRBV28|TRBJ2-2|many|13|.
TGTGCCAGCAGAGACGCGAACACCGGGGAGCTGTTTTTT
CASRDANTGELFF
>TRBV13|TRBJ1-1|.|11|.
TGTGCCAGCAGTGGACGCCGTGAAGCTTTCTTT
CASSGRREAFF
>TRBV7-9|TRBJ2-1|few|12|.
TGTGCCAGCAAGGGCCATTACAATGAGCAGTTCTTC
CASKGHYNEQFF
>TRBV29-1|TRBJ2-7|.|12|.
TGCAGCGTCGCAGGGGATCCCTACGAGCAGTACTTC
CSVAGDPYEQYF
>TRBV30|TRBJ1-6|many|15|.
TGTGCCTGGAGAACGTGGGCCACCTATAATTCACCCCTCCACTTT
CAWRTWATYNSPLHF
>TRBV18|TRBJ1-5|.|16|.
TGTGCCAGCTCACCAATGGGATCGTATAGCAATCAGCCCCAGCATTTT
CASSPMGSYSNQPQHF
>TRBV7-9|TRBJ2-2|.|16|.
TGTGCCAGCAGCTCCGGCGGGGTAGGGTCGGCCGGGGAGCTGTTTTTT
CASSSGGVGSAGELFF
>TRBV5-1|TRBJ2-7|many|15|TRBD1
TGCGCCAGCAGCTTGCCAGACAGGGAAGGGGGTGAGCAGTACTTC
CASSLPDREGGEQYF
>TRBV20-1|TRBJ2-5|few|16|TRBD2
TGCAGTGCTAGAGATGGGGGAAGTAGCGGGATGGAGACCCAGTACTTC
CSARDGGSSGMETQYF
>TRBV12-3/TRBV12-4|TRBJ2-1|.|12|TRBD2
TGTGCCAGCAGTTTAGGGGGACTAGCCTCGTTCTTC
CASSLGGLASFF
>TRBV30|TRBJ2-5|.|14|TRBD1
TGTGCCTGGACCGGACAGGGGAGTCGAGAGACCCAGTACTTC
CAWTGQGSRETQYF
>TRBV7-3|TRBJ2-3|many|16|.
TGTGCCAGCAGCTTAAACGGGGGAGCGGCTGCAGATACGCAGTATTTT
CASSLNGGAAADTQYF
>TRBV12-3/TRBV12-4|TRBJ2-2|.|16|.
TGTGCCAGCAGCCCCACCCCGGCAGAGACCACCGGGGAGCTGTTTTTT
CASSPTPAETTGELFF
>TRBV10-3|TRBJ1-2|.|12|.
TGTGCCAGCACAGGGCAGGTCTATGGCTACACCTTC
CASTGQVYGYTF
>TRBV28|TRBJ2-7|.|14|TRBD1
TGTGCCAGCAGTTCGGGACAGGGGGCGCAAGAGCAGTACTTC
CASSSGQGAQEQYF
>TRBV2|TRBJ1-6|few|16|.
TGTGCCAGCAGTGGGGATACAGGGATCTATAATTCACCCCTCCACTTT
CASSGDTGIYNSPLHF
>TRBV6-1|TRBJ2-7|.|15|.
TGTGCCAGCAGCCCAGTCCCGGACGGAACCTACGAGCAGTACTTC
CASSPVPDGTYEQYF
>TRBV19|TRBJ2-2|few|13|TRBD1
TGTGGCACAGGGGGAAGAAACACCGGGGAGCTGTTTTTT
CGTGGRNTGELFF
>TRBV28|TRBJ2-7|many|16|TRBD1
TGTGCCAGCAGTTTGGACTCGACAGGGACCCTCTACGAGCAGTACTTC
CASSLDSTGTLYEQYF